The TCR beta chain under discussion was sequenced for a study of shared clonotypes between healthy human individuals. For each subset, genomic DNA was distributed in equal portions over several immunoSEQ plates. Template for every sorted-subset replicate PCR totaled about 0.2 ug DNA, roughly 30,000 T cell genomes. The data were produced by immunoSEQ multiplex PCR, yet TCRdb's version contains in-frame clones alone and is incomplete. The profile shows about 2,500,000 clones, roughly 92% of them singletons. This sequence originates from a man aged 18 to 30 in good health. The sequencing input was naive CD4+ T cells sorted from blood. Subset noted: CD45RA+ positively selected.

CDR3 bases: TGTGCCAGCTCACCACAAACCGGGAACTATGGCTACACCTTC. It yields the protein CASSPQTGNYGYTF. The V call is TRBV18, the J call TRBJ1-2; D gene uncertain. V lost 1 base, J lost 2 bases, and 8 bases lay in between. Looked up from germline, CDR1 is KGHSH and CDR2 is LQKENI. The CDR3 runs to 14 residues. The full variable domain, completed using reference TRBV18 and TRBJ1-2, is NAGVMQNPRHLVRRRGQEARLRCSPMKGHSHVYWYRQLPEEGLKFMVYLQKENIIDESGMPKERFSAEFPKEGPSILRIQQVVRGDSAAYFCASSPQTGNYGYTFGSGTRLTVV.